Presented here are 16 T cell receptor beta chains from one specimen sequenced in a study of control samples from healthy donors and cancer patients. The table came from immunoSEQ multiplex PCR; TCRdb's copy has only in-frame clones and leaves some out. The table lists about 85,000 clones, roughly nine tenths of them singletons. Sequenced: blood. The receptors derive from a woman aged 55-70 years in good health.

The CDR3: CAISGRASSSGTDTQYF. The CDR3 bases are TGTGCCATCAGTGGGCGGGCTAGCTCCTCGGGCACAGATACGCAGTATTTT. V gene TRBV10-3 combines with J gene TRBJ2-3, with D maybe TRBD2 (5 bases). The germline V gene has CDR1 ENHRY and CDR2 SYGVKD. Trimming left V 4 bases short and J 1 base short, with 18 bases between. This CDR3 has 17 amino acids.

The chain combines TRBV30 with TRBJ2-3; TRBD1 matches 11 bases. This CDR3 spans 18 amino acids. With V trimmed by 5 bases and J by 3 bases, 16 bases remained unmatched. Germline V gene data show CDR1 as GTSNPN and CDR2 as SVGIG (reference sequence). CDR3 nucleotides: TGTGCCTGGGCCCGGGACAGGGGGAGGTCGGGGGGTACAGATACGCAGTATTTT. Amino acid sequence: CAWARDRGRSGGTDTQYF.

The rearrangement links TRBV2 to TRBJ1-2; 7 positions agree with TRBD1. The CDR3 loop spans 16 amino acids. The J segment lost 1 base and the V segment lost 4 bases, leaving 9 bases of the junction unmatched. The germline V gene encodes CDR1 SNHLY and CDR2 FYNNEI. The CDR3 here is CASSALRQGHNYGYTF. CDR3 coding DNA: TGTGCCAGCAGTGCCCTAAGACAGGGACATAACTATGGCTACACCTTC.

This rearrangement joins TRBV5-1 to TRBJ1-3; D is unclear. This CDR3 is 17 amino acids long. The V end lost 4 bases, the J end lost 4 bases, and 21 bases lay between the germline ends. The V gene's germline CDR1 is SGHRS and CDR2 YFSETQ. CDR3 region: CASSPYGVRGTGNTIYF. The CDR3 nucleotides are TGCGCCAGCAGCCCCTACGGTGTCCGGGGTACAGGAAACACCATATATTTT. The full variable domain, its missing parts supplied by reference TRBV5-1 and TRBJ1-3, is KAGVTQTPRYLIKTRGQQVTLSCSPISGHRSVSWYQQTPGQGLQFLFEYFSETQRNKGNFPGRFSGRQFSNSRSEMNVSTLELGDSALYLCASSPYGVRGTGNTIYFGEGSWLTVV.

V and J are TRBV15 and TRBJ1-3, with no clear D. Germline lookup yields CDR1 LNHNV and CDR2 YYDKDF (reference sequence). V dropped 2 bases and J dropped 4 bases, with 9 bases sitting between them. The CDR3 runs to 14 residues. The CDR3 sequence: CATSRTALGNTIYF. CDR3 DNA sequence: TGTGCCACCAGCAGAACCGCCTTGGGAAACACCATATATTTT.

The CDR3 loop is CASSEQSSGNTIYF. CDR3 nucleotide sequence: TGCGCCAGCAGCGAACAGAGCTCTGGAAACACCATATATTTT. This chain links TRBV10-1 with TRBJ1-3; D remains ambiguous. The CDR3 has 14 amino acids. V was pared by 6 bases and J by 0 bases, with 9 bases between. Germline CDR1 reads WNHNN; CDR2 reads SYGVQD (reference sequence).

The V and J genes are TRBV30 and TRBJ1-2; no clear D gene. The germline V gene encodes CDR1 GTSNPN and CDR2 SVGIG (reference sequence). This CDR3 has 12 residues. The germline V and J ends were trimmed by 3 bases and 9 bases, with 14 bases remaining between them. The CDR3 DNA is TGTGCCTGGAGAGGACCAGAGCGGCGCTACACCTTC. Residues: CAWRGPERRYTF.

The chain uses TRBV6-6 and TRBJ1-2; D is undetermined. The CDR3 runs to 15 residues. Trimming shortened V by 7 bases and J by 4 bases, and 19 bases separated the two germline ends. Germline V gene sequence: CDR1 MNHNY, CDR2 SVGAGI (reference sequence). CDR3 sequence: CASTLTPTIGYGYTF. The CDR3 bases are TGTGCCAGCACCCTAACGCCGACGATTGGCTATGGCTACACCTTC.

This sequence joins TRBV5-1 and TRBJ1-1; 8 positions agree with TRBD1. Germline loops: CDR1 SGHRS, CDR2 YFSETQ. The CDR3 loop spans 14 amino acids. V shed 4 bases and J 4 bases; nucleotides not matched to a gene: 6. CDR3 amino acids: CASSLQGAGTEAFF. The CDR3 nucleotides are TGCGCCAGCAGCCTTCAGGGGGCTGGCACTGAAGCTTTCTTT.

This rearrangement joins TRBV5-1 to TRBJ2-5; 10 nucleotides agree with TRBD2. CDR3 size: 16 residues. The V segment lost 1 base and the J segment 3 bases; nucleotides outside the gene matches: 6. Per germline, CDR1 SGHRS and CDR2 YFSETQ. The CDR3 DNA reads as TGCGCCAGCAGCTTGATGCTAGCGGGGGCGGAAGAGACCCAGTACTTC. Encoded protein: CASSLMLAGAEETQYF.

The table lists this clone with a count of one. This sequence joins TRBV28 and TRBJ1-2; 7 bases align to TRBD1. Germline assignment: CDR1 MDHEN and CDR2 SYDVKM. The CDR3 runs 16 residues. With V trimmed by 6 bases and J by 3 bases, 13 bases remained unmatched. The CDR3 coding sequence is TGTGCCAGCAGGGGTCTGACAGGGAATTTCTACTATGGCTACACCTTC. This gives the protein CASRGLTGNFYYGYTF.

The genes are TRBV5-1 and TRBJ2-5; D ambiguous. CDR1 and CDR2 from the germline V gene are SGHRS and YFSETQ. The CDR3 totals 13 residues. V was pared by 2 bases and J by 3 bases, with 8 bases between. CDR3 loop: CASSFGSKETQYF. The CDR3 DNA follows: TGCGCCAGCAGCTTTGGTTCTAAAGAGACCCAGTACTTC.

The gene calls are TRBV28 and TRBJ1-5, with D possibly matching TRBD1 (6 bases). Germline loops: CDR1 MDHEN, CDR2 SYDVKM. The V end was cut by 3 bases, the J end by 3 bases, with 9 bases between. The CDR3 is 14 residues long. CDR3 sequence: CASSFAGVNQPQHF. The CDR3 DNA is TGTGCCAGCAGTTTCGCAGGGGTCAATCAGCCCCAGCATTTT.

In this sample, this clone turned up a few times. At one end the junction does not follow the germline gene, possibly because of a read error. This rearrangement joins TRBV30 to TRBJ2-1, with TRBD2 identical over 7 bases. Germline lookup yields CDR1 GTSNPN and CDR2 SVGIG (reference sequence). The CDR3 is made up of 13 amino acids. CDR3 protein: CAGSVGGGREQFF. The CDR3 DNA sequence: TGTGCCGGGAGTGTGGGGGGGGGAAGAGAGCAGTTCTTC.

Only one count was recorded for this clone. The rearrangement uses TRBV6-5 and TRBJ2-7, with D maybe TRBD1 (6 bases). Germline CDR1 reads MNHEY; CDR2 reads SVGAGI. Trimming cost V 0 bases and J 3 bases, with 12 bases left between them. CDR3 length: 15 residues. The CDR3 spells CASSYSGSGVYEQYF. Written as DNA, the CDR3 is TGTGCCAGCAGTTACTCAGGGTCAGGGGTCTACGAGCAGTACTTC.

The J gene is TRBJ2-3, the V gene TRBV10-3, with a tentative D call TRBD2 (6 bases). Germline lookup yields CDR1 ENHRY and CDR2 SYGVKD. The V end lost 6 bases, the J end lost 2 bases, and 9 bases lay between the germline ends. There are 13 residues in the CDR3. The CDR3 region has the DNA TGTGCCATCAGCGGGAGTGACACAGATACGCAGTATTTT. This gives the protein CAISGSDTDTQYF.